This is a list of T cell receptor beta chains from one sample in a study of cytomegalovirus exposure and HLA in healthy donors. Assay: immunoSEQ multiplex PCR; the TCRdb copy retains only in-frame clones and omits some. This repertoire comprises under 65,000 clones; its ten largest clones make up about 3.6%. The specimen sequenced was PBMCs. These receptors all stem from a woman younger than 35 in good health and CMV-seronegative. CDR3s include the opening cysteine and the closing phenylalanine or tryptophan.

TRBV5-6	CASSLGGPREAFF
TRBV18	CASSRGNGGYTF
TRBV15	CATSRERGGSGYGYTF
TRBV29-1	CSVAEPGTGGRRQYF
TRBV4-1	CASSERSSLTSGNTIYF
TRBV2	CASGFLAFSGLNTQYF
TRBV6-5	CASSTRGGTAYEQYF
TRBV2	CASSQGQHNQPQHF
TRBV18	CASSPGQPPAYEQYF
TRBV5-1	CASSPGQGRYGYTF
TRBV25-1	CASSEFEAPLDTEAFF
TRBV29-1	CSVAGLAGRTYEQYF
TRBV4-1	CASSQGLDSSYEQYF
TRBV20-1	CSAFYTEAFF
TRBV18	CASSDLANAYEQYF
TRBV6-1	CASSEDPYGEDDSPLHF
TRBV18	CASSPPGGAQPQHF
TRBV28	CASSLYRAGPKGDQYF
TRBV15	CATAGDSNQPQHF
TRBV19	CASSRDRGTYEQYF
TRBV7-9	CASSLGANTEAFF
TRBV6-1	CASGRNNEQFF